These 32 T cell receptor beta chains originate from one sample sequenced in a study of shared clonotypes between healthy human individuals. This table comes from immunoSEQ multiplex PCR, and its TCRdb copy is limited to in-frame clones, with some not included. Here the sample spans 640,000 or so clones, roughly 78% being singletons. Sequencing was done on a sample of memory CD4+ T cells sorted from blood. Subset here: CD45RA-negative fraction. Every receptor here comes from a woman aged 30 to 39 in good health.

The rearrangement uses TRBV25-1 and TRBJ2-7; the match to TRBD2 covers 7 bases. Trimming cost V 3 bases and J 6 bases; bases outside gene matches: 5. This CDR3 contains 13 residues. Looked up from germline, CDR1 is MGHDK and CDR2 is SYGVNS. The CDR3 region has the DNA TGTGCCAGCAGTGAGGCGGGAGCGGCCGAGCAGTACTTC. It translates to CASSEAGAAEQYF.

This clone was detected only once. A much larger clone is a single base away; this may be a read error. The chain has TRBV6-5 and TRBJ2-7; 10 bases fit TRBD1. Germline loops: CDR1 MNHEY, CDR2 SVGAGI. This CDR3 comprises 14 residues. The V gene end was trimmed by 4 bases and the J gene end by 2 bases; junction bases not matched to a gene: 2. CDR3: CASSSGQGTYEQYF. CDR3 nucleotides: TGTGCCAGCAGTTCGGGACAGGGGACCTACGAGCAGTACTTC.

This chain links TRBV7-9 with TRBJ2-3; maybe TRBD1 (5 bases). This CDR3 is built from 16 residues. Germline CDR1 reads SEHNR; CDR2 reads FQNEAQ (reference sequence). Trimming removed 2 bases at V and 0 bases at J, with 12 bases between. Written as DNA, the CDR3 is TGTGCCAGCAGCTTAAAGACAGCATCTAGCACAGATACGCAGTATTTT. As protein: CASSLKTASSTDTQYF. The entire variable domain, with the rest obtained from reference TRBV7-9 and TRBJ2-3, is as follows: DTGVSQNPRHKITKRGQNVTFRCDPISEHNRLYWYRQTLGQGPEFLTYFQNEAQLEKSRLLSDRFSAERPKGSFSTLEIQRTEQGDSAMYLCASSLKTASSTDTQYFGPGTRLTVL.

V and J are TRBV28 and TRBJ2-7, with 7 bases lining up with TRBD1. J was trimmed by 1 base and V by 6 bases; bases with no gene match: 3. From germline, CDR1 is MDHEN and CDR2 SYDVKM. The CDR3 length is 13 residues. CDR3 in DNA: TGTGCCAGCAGCAAGGGACAGTCCTACGAGCAGTACTTC. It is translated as CASSKGQSYEQYF.

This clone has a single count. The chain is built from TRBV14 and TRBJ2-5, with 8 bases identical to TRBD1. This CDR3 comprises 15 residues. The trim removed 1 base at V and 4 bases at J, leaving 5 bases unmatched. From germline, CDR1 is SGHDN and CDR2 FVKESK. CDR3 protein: CASSQGRGLGETQYF. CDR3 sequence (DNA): TGTGCCAGCAGCCAAGGCAGGGGGCTAGGAGAGACCCAGTACTTC.

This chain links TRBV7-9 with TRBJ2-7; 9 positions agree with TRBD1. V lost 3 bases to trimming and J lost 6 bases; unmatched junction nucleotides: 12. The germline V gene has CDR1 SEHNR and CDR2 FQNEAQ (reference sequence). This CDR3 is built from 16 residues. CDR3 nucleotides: TGTGCCAGCAGCTTTGATCGGGGACAGGGTAACCGCGAGCAGTACTTC. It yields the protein CASSFDRGQGNREQYF.

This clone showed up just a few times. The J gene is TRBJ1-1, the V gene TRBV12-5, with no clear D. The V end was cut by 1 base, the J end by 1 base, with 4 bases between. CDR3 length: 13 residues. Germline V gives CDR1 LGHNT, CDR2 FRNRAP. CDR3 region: CASGLGGNTEAFF. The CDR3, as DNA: TGTGCTAGTGGTTTGGGGGGGAACACTGAAGCTTTCTTT.

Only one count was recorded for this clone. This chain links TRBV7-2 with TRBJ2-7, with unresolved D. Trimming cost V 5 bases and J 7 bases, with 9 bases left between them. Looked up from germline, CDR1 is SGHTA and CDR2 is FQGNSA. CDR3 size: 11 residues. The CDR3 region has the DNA TGTGCCAGCAGCCCCTACGGGGAGCAGTACTTC. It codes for CASSPYGEQYF.

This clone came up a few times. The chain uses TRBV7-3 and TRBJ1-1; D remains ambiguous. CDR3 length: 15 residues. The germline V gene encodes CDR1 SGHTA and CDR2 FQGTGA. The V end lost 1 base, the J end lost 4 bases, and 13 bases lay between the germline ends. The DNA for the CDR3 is TGTGCCAGCAGCTTAAATCCCCCCCCCGCCACTGAAGCTTTCTTT. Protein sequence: CASSLNPPPATEAFF. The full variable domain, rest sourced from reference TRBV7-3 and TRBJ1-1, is GAGVSQTPSNKVTEKGKYVELRCDPISGHTALYWYRQSLGQGPEFLIYFQGTGAADDSGLPNDRFFAVRPEGSVSTLKIQRTERGDSAVYLCASSLNPPPATEAFFGQGTRLTVV.

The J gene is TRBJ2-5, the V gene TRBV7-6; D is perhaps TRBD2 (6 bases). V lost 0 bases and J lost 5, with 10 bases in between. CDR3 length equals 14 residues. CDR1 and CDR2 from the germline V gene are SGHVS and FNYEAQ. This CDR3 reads CASSLAPGGETQYF. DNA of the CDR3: TGTGCCAGCAGCTTAGCGCCCGGGGGTGAGACCCAGTACTTC.

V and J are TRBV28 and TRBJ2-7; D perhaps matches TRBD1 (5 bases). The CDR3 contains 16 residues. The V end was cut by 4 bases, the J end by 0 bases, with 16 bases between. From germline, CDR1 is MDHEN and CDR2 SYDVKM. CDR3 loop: CASSSPGSTNSYEQYF. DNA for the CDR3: TGTGCCAGCAGTTCTCCAGGGTCCACCAACTCCTACGAGCAGTACTTC.

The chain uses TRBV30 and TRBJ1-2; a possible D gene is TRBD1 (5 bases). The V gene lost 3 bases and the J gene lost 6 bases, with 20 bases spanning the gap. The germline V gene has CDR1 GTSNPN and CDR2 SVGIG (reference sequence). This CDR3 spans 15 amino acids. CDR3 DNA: TGTGCCTGGAGCCAACGTTCGACAGCCGGGAATGGCTACACCTTC. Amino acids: CAWSQRSTAGNGYTF.

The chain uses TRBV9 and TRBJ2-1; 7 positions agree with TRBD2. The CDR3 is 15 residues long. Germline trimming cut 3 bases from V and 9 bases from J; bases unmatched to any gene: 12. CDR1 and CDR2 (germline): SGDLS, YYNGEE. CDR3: CASSESLGGPSEQFF. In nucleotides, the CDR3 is TGTGCCAGCAGCGAGTCATTGGGAGGGCCAAGTGAGCAGTTCTTC.

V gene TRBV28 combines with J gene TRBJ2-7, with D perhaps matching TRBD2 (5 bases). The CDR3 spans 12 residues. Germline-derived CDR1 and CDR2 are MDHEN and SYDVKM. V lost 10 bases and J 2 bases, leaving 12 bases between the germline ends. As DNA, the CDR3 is TGTGCCACCGAGGGTTCTACCTACGAGCAGTACTTC. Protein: CATEGSTYEQYF.

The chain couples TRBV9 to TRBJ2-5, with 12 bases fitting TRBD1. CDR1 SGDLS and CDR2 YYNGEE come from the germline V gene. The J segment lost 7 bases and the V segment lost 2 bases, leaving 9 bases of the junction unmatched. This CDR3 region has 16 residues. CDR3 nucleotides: TGTGCCAGCAGCGTCCCCGGGACAGGGGGCCTAGGGACCCAGTACTTC. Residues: CASSVPGTGGLGTQYF.

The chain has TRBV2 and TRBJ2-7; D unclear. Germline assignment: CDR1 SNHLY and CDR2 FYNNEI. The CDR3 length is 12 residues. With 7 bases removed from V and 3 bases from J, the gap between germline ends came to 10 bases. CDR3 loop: CASTVADYEQYF. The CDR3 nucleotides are TGTGCCAGCACGGTGGCAGACTACGAGCAGTACTTC.

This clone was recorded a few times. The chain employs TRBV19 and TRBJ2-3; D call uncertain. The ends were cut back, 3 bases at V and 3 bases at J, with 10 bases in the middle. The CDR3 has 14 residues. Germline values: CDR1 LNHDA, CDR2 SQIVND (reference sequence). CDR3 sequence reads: CASSIGRTTDTQYF. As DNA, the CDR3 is TGTGCCAGTAGTATTGGTAGGACGACAGATACGCAGTATTTT.

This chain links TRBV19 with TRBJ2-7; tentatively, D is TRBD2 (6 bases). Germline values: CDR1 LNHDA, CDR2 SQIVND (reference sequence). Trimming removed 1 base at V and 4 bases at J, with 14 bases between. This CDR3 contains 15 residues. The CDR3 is CASSIGSGSQYEQYF. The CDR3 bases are TGTGCCAGTAGTATAGGATCCGGGAGCCAGTACGAGCAGTACTTC.

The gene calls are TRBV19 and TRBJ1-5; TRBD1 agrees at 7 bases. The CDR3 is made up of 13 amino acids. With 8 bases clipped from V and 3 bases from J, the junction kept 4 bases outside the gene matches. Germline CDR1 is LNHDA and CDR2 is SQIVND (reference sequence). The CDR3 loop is CASLGQYNQPQHF. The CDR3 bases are TGTGCCAGTCTGGGACAGTACAATCAGCCCCAGCATTTT.

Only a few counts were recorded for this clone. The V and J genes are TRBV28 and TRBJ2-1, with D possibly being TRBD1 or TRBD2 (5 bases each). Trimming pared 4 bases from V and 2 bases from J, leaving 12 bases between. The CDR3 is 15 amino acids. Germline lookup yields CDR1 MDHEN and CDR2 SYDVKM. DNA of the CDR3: TGTGCCAGCAGTTCTCCGGGACGGACCTACAATGAGCAGTTCTTC. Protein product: CASSSPGRTYNEQFF. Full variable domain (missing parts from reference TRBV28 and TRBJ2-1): DVKVTQSSRYLVKRTGEKVFLECVQDMDHENMFWYRQDPGLGLRLIYFSYDVKMKEKGDIPEGYSVSREKKERFSLILESASTNQTSMYLCASSSPGRTYNEQFFGPGTRLTVL.

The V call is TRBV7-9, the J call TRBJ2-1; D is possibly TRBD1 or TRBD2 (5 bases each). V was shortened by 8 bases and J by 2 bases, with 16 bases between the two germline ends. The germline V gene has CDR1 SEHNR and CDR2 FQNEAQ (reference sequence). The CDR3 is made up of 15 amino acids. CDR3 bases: TGTGCCAGCCAAACCCGGGACCTAACCTACAATGAGCAGTTCTTC. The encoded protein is CASQTRDLTYNEQFF.

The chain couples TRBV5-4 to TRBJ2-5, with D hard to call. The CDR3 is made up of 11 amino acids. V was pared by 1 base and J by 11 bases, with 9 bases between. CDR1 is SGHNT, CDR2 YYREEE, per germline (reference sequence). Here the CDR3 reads CASSLMGEQYF. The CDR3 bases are TGTGCCAGCAGCTTGATGGGTGAGCAGTACTTC.

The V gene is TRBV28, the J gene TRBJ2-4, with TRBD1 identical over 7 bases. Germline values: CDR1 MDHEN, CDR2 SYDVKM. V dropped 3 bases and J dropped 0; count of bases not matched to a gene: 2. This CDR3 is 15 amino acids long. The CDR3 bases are TGTGCCAGCAGTTTCGACAGGGCAGCCAAAAACATTCAGTACTTC. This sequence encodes CASSFDRAAKNIQYF.

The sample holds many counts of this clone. For the CDR3, the DNA is TGTGCCAGCAGAGAGGCAGTTAGCGGGAGGGGAACAGATACGCAGTATTTT. This sequence encodes CASREAVSGRGTDTQYF. The V call is TRBV7-2, the J call TRBJ2-3, with TRBD2 matching over 11 bases. In germline, CDR1 is SGHTA, CDR2 FQGNSA. Trimming took 6 bases from V and 3 from J; bases not matched to a gene: 11. CDR3 length: 17 amino acids. Full variable domain (outside the CDR3, taken from reference TRBV7-2 and TRBJ2-3): GAGVSQSPSNKVTEKGKDVELRCDPISGHTALYWYRQSLGQGLEFLIYFQGNSAPDKSGLPSDRFSAERTGGSVSTLTIQRTQQEDSAVYLCASREAVSGRGTDTQYFGPGTRLTVL.

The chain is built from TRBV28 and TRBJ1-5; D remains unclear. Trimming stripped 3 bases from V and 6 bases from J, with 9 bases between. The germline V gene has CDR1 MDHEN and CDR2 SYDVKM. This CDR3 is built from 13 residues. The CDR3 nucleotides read TGTGCCAGCAGTTTCCGAGGGTTTCAGCCCCAGCATTTT. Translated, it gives CASSFRGFQPQHF.

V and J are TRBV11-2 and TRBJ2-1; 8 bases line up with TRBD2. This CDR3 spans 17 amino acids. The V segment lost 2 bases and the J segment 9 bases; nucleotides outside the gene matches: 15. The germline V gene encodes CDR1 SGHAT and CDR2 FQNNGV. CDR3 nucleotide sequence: TGTGCCAGCAGCTTAAAAAGGACGGGGGGGCTGAGTGGTGAGCAGTTCTTC. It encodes CASSLKRTGGLSGEQFF.

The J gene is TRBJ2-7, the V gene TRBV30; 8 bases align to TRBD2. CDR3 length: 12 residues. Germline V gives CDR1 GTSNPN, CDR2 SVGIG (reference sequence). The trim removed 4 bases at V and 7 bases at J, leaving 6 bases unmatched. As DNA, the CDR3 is TGTGCCTGGACTCCGAGCGGGAGAGAGCAGTACTTC. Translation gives CAWTPSGREQYF.

In nucleotides, the CDR3 is TGTGCCAGCAGCTCCCGGGACAGGCGAAAACTGTTTTTT. This encodes CASSSRDRRKLFF. This chain links TRBV7-2 with TRBJ1-4; 8 bases map to TRBD1. The CDR3 spans 13 residues. Germline-derived CDR1 and CDR2 are SGHTA and FQGNSA. V was clipped by 4 bases and J by 10 bases; unmatched bases: 5.

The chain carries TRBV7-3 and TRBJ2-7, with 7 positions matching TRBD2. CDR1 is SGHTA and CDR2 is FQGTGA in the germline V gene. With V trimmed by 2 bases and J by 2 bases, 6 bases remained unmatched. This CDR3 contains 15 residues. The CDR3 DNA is TGTGCCAGCAGCTTAGCGGCCGGGACTACCTACGAGCAGTACTTC. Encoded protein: CASSLAAGTTYEQYF.

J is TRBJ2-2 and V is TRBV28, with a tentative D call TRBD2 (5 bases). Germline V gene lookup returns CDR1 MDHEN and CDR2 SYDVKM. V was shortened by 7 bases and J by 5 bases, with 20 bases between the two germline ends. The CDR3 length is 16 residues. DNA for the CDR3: TGTGCCAGCATCGCCGCCGGGAAAGTAGTAACCGGGGAGCTGTTTTTT. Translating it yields CASIAAGKVVTGELFF.

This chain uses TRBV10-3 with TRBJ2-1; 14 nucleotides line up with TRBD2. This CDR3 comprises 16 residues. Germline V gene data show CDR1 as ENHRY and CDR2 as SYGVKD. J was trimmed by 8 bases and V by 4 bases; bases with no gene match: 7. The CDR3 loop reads CAISGTSGRPGDEQFF. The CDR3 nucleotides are TGTGCCATCAGTGGGACTAGCGGGAGGCCCGGCGATGAGCAGTTCTTC.

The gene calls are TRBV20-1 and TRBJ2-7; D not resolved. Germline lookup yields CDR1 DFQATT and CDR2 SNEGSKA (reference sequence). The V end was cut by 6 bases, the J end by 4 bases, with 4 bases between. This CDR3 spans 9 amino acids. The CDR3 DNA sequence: TGCAGTGCCGGATACGAGCAGTACTTC. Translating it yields CSAGYEQYF.